Each of the 20 T cell receptor beta chains below was sequenced from the same sample in a study of CD8 T cells in Susac syndrome. Random hexamers were used to reverse transcribe roughly 0.45 to 1 ug of RNA. TCRdb ran MiXCR on the immunoSEQ multiplex PCR reads and lists one entry per CDR3 protein. This table has 140,000 or so distinct CDR3 sequences, roughly 94% appearing once. Sequenced input: CD4+ T cells from PBMCs. These receptors all stem from a human donor in good health.

This chain uses TRBV5-1 with TRBJ2-1; 9 nucleotides line up with TRBD2. The CDR3 runs to 16 residues. Germline trimming cut 1 base from V and 3 bases from J; bases unmatched to any gene: 5. In germline, CDR1 is SGHRS, CDR2 YFSETQ. CDR3 amino acids: CASSLRASGIYNEQFF. The CDR3 DNA follows: TGCGCCAGCAGCTTGCGGGCTAGCGGGATCTACAATGAGCAGTTCTTC.

The chain is built from TRBV5-1 and TRBJ1-1; D call uncertain. V dropped 0 bases and J dropped 1 base, with 7 bases sitting between them. Germline CDR1 is SGHRS and CDR2 is YFSETQ. The CDR3 is made up of 14 amino acids. DNA for the CDR3: TGCGCCAGCAGCTTGGCGGGGAAGAACACTGAAGCTTTCTTT. Its translation: CASSLAGKNTEAFF.

The chain recombines TRBV20-1 with TRBJ2-1; D gene unclear. In germline, CDR1 is DFQATT, CDR2 SNEGSKA (reference sequence). Deletions cut 6 bases from V and 2 bases from J, with 17 bases between. The CDR3 contains 15 residues. The CDR3 loop reads CSAETLKVPYNEQFF. CDR3 in DNA: TGCAGTGCCGAAACTCTTAAGGTCCCCTACAATGAGCAGTTCTTC.

The chain uses TRBV20-1 and TRBJ2-7; weak D call: TRBD1 (6 bases). This CDR3 is 14 amino acids long. V lost 4 bases, J lost 3 bases, and 16 bases lay in between. Germline CDR1 and CDR2: DFQATT and SNEGSKA (reference sequence). CDR3 in DNA: TGCAGTGCTATTGGGGGCCGAGAGGACTACGAGCAGTACTTC. This translates into CSAIGGREDYEQYF.

This chain connects TRBV5-6 to TRBJ2-2; 8 positions agree with TRBD1. V shed 4 bases and J 1 base; nucleotides not matched to a gene: 3. Per the germline V gene, CDR1 is SGHDT and CDR2 is YYEEEE. The CDR3 is 15 residues long. In DNA form, the CDR3 reads TGTGCCAGCAGCCGGGACAGGCTGAACACCGGGGAGCTGTTTTTT. The encoded protein is CASSRDRLNTGELFF.

The rearrangement joins TRBV5-1 to TRBJ1-1; no reliable D call. CDR1 is SGHRS, CDR2 YFSETQ, per germline. The CDR3 has 15 amino acids. V was trimmed by 0 bases and J by 0 bases, leaving 9 bases between them. The CDR3: CASSLDSRMNTEAFF. In nucleotides, the CDR3 is TGCGCCAGCAGCTTGGACAGCCGAATGAACACTGAAGCTTTCTTT. The complete variable domain, with remaining parts taken from reference TRBV5-1 and TRBJ1-1, reads KAGVTQTPRYLIKTRGQQVTLSCSPISGHRSVSWYQQTPGQGLQFLFEYFSETQRNKGNFPGRFSGRQFSNSRSEMNVSTLELGDSALYLCASSLDSRMNTEAFFGQGTRLTVV.

The chain combines TRBV3-1 with TRBJ2-7, with 11 bases lining up with TRBD2. The ends lost 2 bases at V and 6 bases at J; junction bases unmatched: 6. There are 15 residues in the CDR3. Germline CDR1 reads LGHDT; CDR2 reads YNNKEL (reference sequence). The CDR3 loop reads CASSQISLAGGEQYF. Here the CDR3 DNA reads TGTGCCAGCAGCCAAATATCGCTAGCGGGAGGCGAGCAGTACTTC.

This clonotype showed up just once. This rearrangement joins TRBV7-2 to TRBJ1-1, with D perhaps matching TRBD1 (6 bases). The CDR3 has 14 amino acids. Germline CDR1 reads SGHTA; CDR2 reads FQGNSA. V dropped 4 bases and J dropped 1 base, with 10 bases sitting between them. CDR3 bases: TGTGCCAGCAGCTCACAGGGTACGAACACTGAAGCTTTCTTT. Residues: CASSSQGTNTEAFF.

The V and J genes are TRBV20-1 and TRBJ2-5; D may be TRBD1 (5 bases). Trimming cost V 7 bases and J 1 base, with 19 bases left between them. In germline, CDR1 is DFQATT, CDR2 SNEGSKA (reference sequence). The CDR3 sequence is 15 residues long. The CDR3 reads CSVSRVIGAQETQYF. CDR3 nucleotide sequence: TGCAGTGTCAGCAGGGTGATAGGGGCCCAAGAGACCCAGTACTTC.

The chain joins TRBV5-4 to TRBJ2-3; either TRBD1 or TRBD2 may fit D (5 bases each). CDR3 length equals 15 residues. Trimming removed 4 bases from V and 3 bases from J, with 15 bases in between. Germline V gene sequence: CDR1 SGHNT, CDR2 YYREEE (reference sequence). CDR3 DNA sequence: TGTGCCAGCAGCCTGGGGGAGTCGGTGACAGATACGCAGTATTTT. It yields the protein CASSLGESVTDTQYF. The full variable domain, its missing parts supplied by reference TRBV5-4 and TRBJ2-3, is ETGVTQSPTHLIKTRGQQVTLRCSSQSGHNTVSWYQQALGQGPQFIFQYYREEENGRGNFPPRFSGLQFPNYSSELNVNALELDDSALYLCASSLGESVTDTQYFGPGTRLTVL.

This sequence joins TRBV20-1 and TRBJ2-7; the D call may be TRBD1 or TRBD2 (5 bases each). CDR1 DFQATT and CDR2 SNEGSKA come from the germline V gene (reference sequence). The CDR3 sequence is 14 residues long. V was clipped by 2 bases and J by 0 bases, with 11 bases between them. CDR3 sequence: CSARPGGGSYEQYF. CDR3 DNA: TGCAGTGCTAGACCTGGTGGGGGCTCCTACGAGCAGTACTTC.

The genes are TRBV20-1 and TRBJ1-5; 11 bases are shared with TRBD1. The J segment lost 2 bases and the V segment lost 3 bases, leaving 3 bases of the junction unmatched. CDR3 length equals 15 residues. Germline V gene lookup returns CDR1 DFQATT and CDR2 SNEGSKA (reference sequence). CDR3: CSARRTGGRNQPQHF. The CDR3 nucleotides read TGCAGTGCTAGGAGGACAGGGGGCCGCAATCAGCCCCAGCATTTT.

The CDR3 region has the DNA TGTGCCAGCAGTTACCCGGGAGACGGCACAGATACGCAGTATTTT. It specifies CASSYPGDGTDTQYF. This chain connects TRBV6-6 to TRBJ2-3; maybe TRBD2 (6 bases). Germline values: CDR1 MNHNY, CDR2 SVGAGI (reference sequence). The CDR3 totals 15 residues. The ends were cut back, 2 bases at V and 1 base at J, with 10 bases in the middle.

The chain joins TRBV7-9 to TRBJ1-1, with D maybe TRBD1 (5 bases). CDR1 is SEHNR and CDR2 is FQNEAQ in the germline V gene (reference sequence). The CDR3 spans 14 residues. The ends were cut back, 1 base at V and 4 bases at J, with 10 bases in the middle. The CDR3 DNA sequence: TGTGCCAGCAGCTTAGATTGGAGGGGCACTGAAGCTTTCTTT. This encodes CASSLDWRGTEAFF.

The chain couples TRBV12-3 or TRBV12-4 to TRBJ2-7; 12 nucleotides line up with TRBD2. This CDR3 comprises 16 residues. Unmatched junction bases numbered 5, after V lost 3 bases and J lost 2 bases. CDR3 in amino acids: CASSFRLAGDAYEQYF. The CDR3 DNA sequence: TGTGCCAGCAGTTTCCGACTAGCGGGAGACGCCTACGAGCAGTACTTC.

The chain employs TRBV20-1 and TRBJ2-5; possibly TRBD1 for D (6 bases). V was trimmed by 3 bases and J by 1 base, leaving 9 bases between them. The CDR3 is 13 residues long. Germline values: CDR1 DFQATT, CDR2 SNEGSKA (reference sequence). CDR3: CSARRQVQETQYF. The CDR3 DNA reads as TGCAGTGCTAGGAGACAGGTCCAAGAGACCCAGTACTTC.

The CDR3 sequence is CSAHPGQPYNEQFF. As DNA, the CDR3 is TGCAGTGCGCACCCGGGACAGCCCTACAATGAGCAGTTCTTC. The chain links TRBV20-1 to TRBJ2-1; 7 bases fit TRBD1. Looked up from germline, CDR1 is DFQATT and CDR2 is SNEGSKA (reference sequence). The V gene end was trimmed by 6 bases and the J gene end by 2 bases; junction bases not matched to a gene: 7. The CDR3 is 14 residues long.

The chain recombines TRBV18 with TRBJ1-1; tentatively, D is TRBD1 (5 bases). Trimming took off 3 bases at V and 8 bases at J, with 10 bases between the two ends. Germline-derived CDR1 and CDR2 are KGHSH and LQKENI. The CDR3 runs to 12 residues. CDR3 in DNA: TGTGCCAGCTCACCCATGGGGGGGGAAGCTTTCTTT. It codes for CASSPMGGEAFF.

This clonotype turned up a few times. The J gene is TRBJ2-5, the V gene TRBV5-1, with D unresolved. Trimming removed 1 base from V and 4 bases from J, with 11 bases in between. The CDR3 is made up of 14 amino acids. The germline V gene encodes CDR1 SGHRS and CDR2 YFSETQ. CDR3 DNA: TGCGCCAGCAGCTTGTTGGGTGTTGGAGAGACCCAGTACTTC. Encoded protein: CASSLLGVGETQYF. The complete variable domain, with remaining parts taken from reference TRBV5-1 and TRBJ2-5, reads KAGVTQTPRYLIKTRGQQVTLSCSPISGHRSVSWYQQTPGQGLQFLFEYFSETQRNKGNFPGRFSGRQFSNSRSEMNVSTLELGDSALYLCASSLLGVGETQYFGPGTRLLVL.

The chain recombines TRBV7-8 with TRBJ1-5; D remains unclear. V was cut by 1 base and J by 5 bases, with 9 bases left in between. The germline CDR1 and CDR2 sequences are SGHVS and FQNEAQ. The CDR3 loop spans 14 amino acids. CDR3 sequence reads: CASSLVTKDQPQHF. As DNA, the CDR3 is TGTGCCAGCAGCTTAGTGACAAAAGATCAGCCCCAGCATTTT.